A selection of T cell receptor beta chains follows, all from one sample in a study of T cell changes during pregnancy in multiple sclerosis. The data were produced by immunoSEQ multiplex PCR, yet TCRdb's version contains in-frame clones alone and is incomplete. Counted here are around 100,000 clones, roughly 92% occurring once; the ten biggest clones make up roughly 0.93%. This sample comprised peripheral blood, obtained after pregnancy. These receptors came from a female donor with multiple sclerosis, enrolled in a pregnancy study. Both conserved end residues are part of each CDR3. A D gene is named only where the DNA matches it firmly. The size of a clone is reported for some rows only, either as once, few or many, or as a class for expanded clones.

clone_size	d_call	v_call	j_call	cdr3_aa	cdr3_nt
-	-	TRBV27	TRBJ2-7	CASSYGGAYEQYF	TGTGCCAGCAGTTATGGAGGTGCCTACGAGCAGTACTTC
-	-	TRBV11-2	TRBJ2-1	CASSHDSYNEQFF	TGTGCCAGCAGCCATGACAGCTACAATGAGCAGTTCTTC
-	TRBD1	TRBV15	TRBJ2-5	CATSTGTVQETQYF	TGTGCCACCAGCACCGGGACAGTCCAAGAGACCCAGTACTTC
-	-	TRBV7-3	TRBJ2-2	CAIGRAGGHTGELFF	TGTGCCATTGGGAGGGCAGGGGGCCACACCGGGGAGCTGTTTTTT
-	-	TRBV10-1	TRBJ2-2	CASSEQSGGELFF	TGCGCCAGCAGTGAGCAGAGCGGCGGGGAGCTGTTTTTT
once	-	TRBV4-1	TRBJ1-5	CASSQVGAGPTSQHF	TGCGCCAGCAGCCAAGTTGGGGCTGGACCAACGTCCCAGCATTTT
-	TRBD2	TRBV28	TRBJ2-5	CASTSPGGLKTQYF	TGTGCCAGCACCTCGCCGGGAGGGTTGAAGACCCAGTACTTC
-	-	TRBV28	TRBJ2-7	CASRRDTRGHEQYF	TGTGCCAGCAGACGGGACACCCGAGGGCACGAGCAGTACTTC
-	TRBD1	TRBV7-3	TRBJ2-3	CASSFSAGGMGDTQYF	TGTGCCAGCAGCTTCTCCGCAGGGGGCATGGGAGATACGCAGTATTTT
-	-	TRBV18	TRBJ2-3	CASSRQGGGTDTQYF	TGTGCCAGCTCACGTCAGGGTGGCGGCACAGATACGCAGTATTTT
-	-	TRBV7-2	TRBJ2-3	CASSKQAPVTDTQYF	TGTGCCAGCAGCAAGCAGGCGCCCGTGACGGATACGCAGTATTTT
once	TRBD1	TRBV5-1	TRBJ2-7	CASSSGTGSNEQYF	TGCGCCAGCAGCTCCGGGACAGGGAGCAACGAGCAGTACTTC
-	TRBD1	TRBV7-9	TRBJ1-1	CASSFPDRGLTEAFF	TGTGCCAGCAGTTTTCCTGACAGGGGTCTTACTGAAGCTTTCTTT
-	TRBD1	TRBV15	TRBJ1-2	CATSRDQGQSYGYTF	TGTGCCACCAGCAGAGACCAGGGACAGAGCTATGGCTACACCTTC
-	-	TRBV29-1	TRBJ2-7	CSVRLESEQYF	TGCAGCGTTCGTCTAGAATCCGAGCAGTACTTC
-	-	TRBV2	TRBJ1-1	CARGESNTEAFF	TGTGCCAGGGGCGAATCGAACACTGAAGCTTTCTTT
-	-	TRBV5-1	TRBJ2-1	CASSSVGDNFYNEQFF	TGCGCCAGCAGCTCGGTAGGGGACAACTTTTACAATGAGCAGTTCTTC
-	-	TRBV2	TRBJ2-7	CASSERMGSSYEQYF	TGTGCCAGCAGTGAGAGGATGGGGAGCTCCTACGAGCAGTACTTC
-	TRBD1	TRBV7-2	TRBJ2-1	CASSSTGGGQFF	TGTGCCAGCAGCTCAACAGGGGGAGGGCAGTTCTTC
few	TRBD1	TRBV19	TRBJ1-5	CASWDRSNQPQHF	TGTGCCAGTTGGGACAGAAGCAATCAGCCCCAGCATTTT
-	TRBD2	TRBV5-1	TRBJ2-3	CASSRAGLAADTQYF	TGCGCCAGCAGCCGGGCGGGACTAGCGGCAGATACGCAGTATTTT
-	TRBD2	TRBV7-2	TRBJ2-3	CASSLAGLAGVTQYF	TGTGCCAGCAGCTTAGCGGGACTAGCGGGGGTTACGCAGTATTTT
once	-	TRBV7-3	TRBJ2-2	CASSLGTGVGTGELFF	TGTGCCAGCAGCTTAGGGACGGGAGTAGGAACCGGGGAGCTGTTTTTT
-	-	TRBV15	TRBJ1-1	CATRIDTGTEAFF	TGTGCCACCAGAATAGATACGGGCACTGAAGCTTTCTTT
-	-	TRBV5-4	TRBJ2-5	CASSLGQGQETQYF	TGTGCCAGCAGCTTGGGGCAGGGCCAAGAGACCCAGTACTTC
once	TRBD1	TRBV12-5	TRBJ1-3	CASGLVLGTGNAQDPWKGNTIYF	TGTGCTAGTGGTTTGGTATTGGGGACAGGGAACGCGCAAGACCCCTGGAAAGGAAACACCATATATTTT